At least ten counts were recorded for the clone carrying this T cell receptor beta chain. Its antigen remains unknown. Study-level points and caveats: Tumor-infiltrating Treg TCR alpha and beta sequences overlapped most with tumor naive CD4+ T cells, then blood naive. Tumor memory CD4+ T cell TCR gene usage clustered with blood and lymph node memory CD4+ cells and lymph node naive CD4+ cells. Whole repertoires were not studied in the larger cohort, only one V-J beta rearrangement.

Tregs were sorted as CD4+CD25+CD127-/low cells. After constant-region reverse-primer amplification, full-length variable regions underwent semi-nested PCR with Nested Universal Primer A. TCRdb re-called the 5' RACE reads with MiXCR, one entry per CDR3 protein. The sample lists about 42,000 distinct CDR3 sequences, less than 25% occurring once. The source material was Tregs sorted from blood. The receptor was derived from a female donor with breast cancer.

CDR3 region: CSARGQGESSPLHF. Here the CDR3 DNA reads TGCAGTGCTAGGGGACAGGGGGAAAGCTCACCCCTCCACTTT. The genes are TRBV20-1 and TRBJ1-6, with TRBD1 matching over 11 bases. Per the germline V gene, CDR1 is DFQATT and CDR2 is SNEGSKA (reference sequence). CDR3 length: 14 amino acids. Trimming cost V 3 bases and J 10 bases; bases outside gene matches: 5.